This T cell receptor (beta chain) is drawn from a study of cytomegalovirus exposure and HLA in healthy donors (dated by TCRdb to about 2017). Concerning the study at large: According to an earlier analysis of several hundred of the donors, some 180 million T cells yielded roughly 110 million unique TCR beta sequences and 276 Gb of sequence data. Five DR-DQ haplotypes were handled as single units for association and clustering because linkage in the cohort was strong. Every discovery cohort repertoire had been produced on one sequencing platform. Besides the first cohort of around 670 subjects, a separate validation cohort made up of roughly 130 different subjects was used. The number of donors typed differed by locus, with about 629-640 for A, B, C, DRB1 and DQB1, 522 for DQA1, under 610 for DPA1, and around 430 for DPB1. To decide whether each TCR beta V gene segment behaved as functional or pseudogenic, an earlier analysis of fewer than 750 of the donors relied on high-throughput TCR beta sequencing. To predict cytomegalovirus infection status, the study combined high-throughput TCR immunosequencing, statistical association of individual TCRs with disease status, and machine learning. Among 300 to 500 genotyped donors of the cohort, an average of roughly 230,000 unique TCR beta nucleotide sequences was sequenced per donor, of which 15% to 20% were non-productive. Among the roughly 410 genotyped donors, more than 70% belonged to the genetic ancestry cluster associated with self-reported Caucasian donors. Class I and class II HLA loci were covered by the typing at four-digit resolution. To study patterns of TCR occurrence, a later analysis re-analyzed previously published TCR beta repertoires from 650 to 750 donors and added high-resolution HLA genotyping. The T cell repertoires of around 730 subjects were profiled by immunosequencing and related to cytomegalovirus serostatus. The aim of the study was to test whether cataloging public T cell receptors could identify signatures of past pathogen exposure. Genome-wide SNP genotypes for about three fifths of the roughly 670 donors were used in a later genetic analysis, which treated that subset as a discovery cohort. Roughly 300 gigabases of sequencing data and approximately 85 million unique TCR sequences were included in an early release covering about 700 HLA-typed donors. Rather than drawing on any new phenotypic data, the later analysis identified candidate immune exposures from TCR beta sequences and the way those sequences occurred across donors. Donor age, sex, ethnicity and CMV serostatus were compiled together with the repertoire data.

In total, more than 500 healthy bone marrow donors made up the cohort. All cohort members were sampled while nominally healthy, although unrecorded immune exposures were likely present. The donor tested CMV seronegative, placing the donor among the 352 seronegative members of the cohort. Each donor provided a peripheral blood sample, and peripheral blood mononuclear cells were used for TCR beta sequencing. The Qiagen DNeasy Blood Extraction Kit was used to extract genomic DNA from the blood cell samples. The CDR3 goes from the cysteine to the phenylalanine over 14 residues. The entry retains the CDR3 DNA only, 42 bases that are in frame from base 1. V and J lose 3 bases and 5 bases, and a span of 10 bases separates them. CDR1 and CDR2 (SGHDN, FVKESK) derive from the germline V gene. Receptor libraries were prepared by the immunoSEQ multiplex PCR assay. The multiplex PCR relied on a mix of 60 forward primers for TCR Vbeta segments and 13 reverse primers for TCR Jbeta segments. Amplification of the CDR3 region of rearranged TCR beta genes was performed with a multiplex PCR assay on genomic DNA. The Illumina HiSeq System was used to sequence the amplified TCR beta libraries as 87-base-pair reads. On the authors' methods: Across the 670 or so repertoires, a later analysis counted tens of millions of unique TCR beta chains, roughly 11 million of which were shared by at least two donors. To remove PCR and sequencing errors, raw reads were error-corrected and collapsed into unique sequences using a nearest-neighbor algorithm that merged closely related sequences. To assign V, D and J gene segments, CDR3 sequences were aligned to IMGT reference sequences. For a sequence to be retained, at least a six-nucleotide match to both a V gene segment and a J gene segment was required. A rearrangement counted as productive if the CDR3 had no stop codons and remained in frame with V and J, and every other rearrangement counted as non-productive. Following IMGT convention, CDR3 was defined as the stretch from the second conserved V-encoded cysteine up to the conserved J-encoded phenylalanine. In an earlier analysis of some 550 of the donors, sequences lacking an unambiguous match to a single V gene segment were excluded. An earlier analysis of a few hundred of the donors called V segments functional above 56.7% productive rearrangements and segregating when the between-donor standard deviation exceeded 5%. A statistical classification framework was built for diagnosing cytomegalovirus status from the catalog of TCR beta chain sequences. V and J gene assignment, in a later analysis, came from comparing TCR nucleotide sequences with IMGT/GENE-DB human TR gene sequences. A later analysis assigned CDR3 sequences and most-parsimonious VDJ recombination scenarios with the TCRdist pipeline. In a later analysis, every TCR beta chain was defined by the combination of its CDR3 amino acid sequence and its V-gene family, and reads without a unique V-gene family were dropped. To address suspected cross-contamination and a sequencing artifact, a later analysis removed roughly 580 highly shared, low-generation-probability nucleotide sequences. In a later analysis, a clonal expansion index for each public chain was calculated from normalized within-repertoire ranks of inferred template counts. A later analysis computed generation probabilities with a VDJ recombination model fitted to out-of-frame rearrangements, and checked the results against IGoR. A later analysis scored TCR-TCR, TCR-HLA and TCR-CMV co-occurrence with hypergeometric tests, applying a repertoire-size bias correction to TCR pairs. A later analysis estimated false discovery rates by permuting HLA or CMV assignments 20 times. In a later analysis, co-occurring TCRs were grouped using DBSCAN, and TCRdist sequence similarity was added for clustering within HLA-allele-positive subsets. Repertoires with fewer than 30,000 or more than 120,000 public chains, plus five repertoires with anomalous nucleotide sharing, were excluded from co-occurrence clustering. This is the immuneACCESS table as TCRdb keeps it, with only in-frame sequences that have V and J called. A part of the clones is gone; compared with another copy, unresolved V genes explain less than half, and the rest is unexplained. V, J and clone size reflect that table, while D and trimming were determined from the DNA. The sample table holds around 53,000 clones, of which 73% were seen once. Around 3.1% of the sample is held by the ten biggest clonotypes.

About this clone itself: Its antigen specificity is not known. No base qualities exist here, and no much larger clone lies one base off it.

Study-level results and caveats: Some IMGT-functional V segments, including TRBV6-2 and TRBV6-3, could not be told apart with the 87-base-pair reads, so those segments were excluded. Most CMV-associated TCR beta chains appeared to be HLA-restricted in a later analysis, and the HLA associations seemed to be driven largely by CMV exposure. Strong co-occurrence of HLA alleles, especially DR and DQ, made assigning TCR associations to individual alleles difficult. According to a later genetic analysis, donors in an Asian-associated ancestry cluster had fewer N-insertions in productive TCRs than the roughly 670-donor mean. A later analysis associated about 16,000 TCR beta sequences with specific HLA alleles at a false discovery rate of 0.05. A total of some 180 TCR beta chains were listed by the study as associated with cytomegalovirus. The authors suggested that the approach could potentially be extended to other disease states and immunological phenotypes. Broadly in line with IMGT annotations, most TCR beta V segments showed up in productive rearrangements about 87% or about 30% of the time in an earlier analysis of under 700 of the donors. The sequencing pipeline was judged likely to have produced a cluster of highly shared sequence variants as a technical artifact. Around 16 rarely observed V segments, including chromosome 9 orphons, were excluded from the earlier analysis of several hundred of the donors because counts were too low. Sequencing depth was assumed to be roughly uniform across donors in the presence/absence analyses, though that assumption may not hold. Only TCR beta chains were sequenced in this cohort, and the absence of alpha or paired-chain data limited detectable features. According to a later analysis, TCR association rates differed among HLA loci, with DRB1 alleles showing the most associated TCRs and HLA-C alleles showing the fewest. A further reported finding was that TCR beta sequences accurately predicted the HLA-A and HLA-B alleles for most subjects in the first cohort. Because some donors lacked HLA typing at each locus, the association tests relied only on the typed subset. For the cohort, immune exposure information was limited to CMV serostatus. In a later analysis, HLA-associated TCR beta chains showed more clonal expansion and lower generation probabilities than non-associated chains that were equally common. Linkage disequilibrium might explain the correlated functional status among segregating V segments, but an unknown experimental factor could not be ruled out. Across donors, most TCR sequences were observed very rarely, whereas some public TCRs were present in many individuals. The classifier was reported to diagnose cytomegalovirus status with high specificity and sensitivity in both the original and validation cohorts. In vitro tests confirmed that three of the cytomegalovirus-associated TCR beta chains recognize cytomegalovirus antigens. According to a later analysis, parvovirus B19, influenza, CMV and Epstein-Barr virus appeared linked to several top co-occurrence clusters. An association between a missense DCLRE1C variant and V-gene and J-gene trimming of TCR beta chains was found in a later genetic analysis and replicated in an independent cohort.

The sequence links TRBV14 to TRBJ1-4, with an unclear D gene assignment. The sequencing input was PBMCs. This sequence originates from a man between 18 and 35 years old in good health and CMV-seronegative. In nucleotide form, the sequence is TGTGCCAGCAGCCATGGCCGCCGCAATGAAAAACTGTTTTTT. The resulting protein is CASSHGRRNEKLFF.